This T cell receptor beta chain is from a study of PD-L1 blockade in urothelial cancer. Study information: Blood gave a median about 150,000 T cells.

The germline V gene has CDR1 LGHNA and CDR2 YSLEER. V lost 0 bases, J lost 0 bases, and 10 bases lay in between. The CDR3 sequence is 16 residues long. The protocol was immunoSEQ multiplex PCR, while the TCRdb copy is restricted to in-frame clones and leaves out a portion. Here the sample spans about 90,000 clones, approximately 90% being singletons. J is TRBJ2-3 and V is TRBV4-3; TRBD2 is a possible D gene (5 bases). The sample consisted of PBMCs, taken around atezolizumab (anti-PD-L1) treatment. This sequence originates from a man aged 60 to 75 with urothelial cancer. The CDR3 sequence is CASSQESTGSTDTQYF. The CDR3 DNA sequence: TGCGCCAGCAGCCAAGAGTCTACGGGGAGCACAGATACGCAGTATTTT.